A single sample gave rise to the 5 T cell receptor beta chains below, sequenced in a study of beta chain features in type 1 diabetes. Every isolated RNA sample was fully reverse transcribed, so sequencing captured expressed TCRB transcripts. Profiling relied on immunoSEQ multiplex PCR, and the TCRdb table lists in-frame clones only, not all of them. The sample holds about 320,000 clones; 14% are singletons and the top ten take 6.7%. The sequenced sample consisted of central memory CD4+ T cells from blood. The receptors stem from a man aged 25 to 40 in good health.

CDR3 sequence (DNA): TGTGCCAGCAGAGCGTCAGGGAACCACTACAATGAGCAGTTCTTC. This encodes CASRASGNHYNEQFF. The chain is built from TRBV6-1 and TRBJ2-1, with D perhaps matching TRBD1 (5 bases). V was cut by 6 bases and J by 3 bases, with 15 bases left in between. The germline CDR1 and CDR2 sequences are MNHNS and SASEGT. The CDR3 has 15 residues.

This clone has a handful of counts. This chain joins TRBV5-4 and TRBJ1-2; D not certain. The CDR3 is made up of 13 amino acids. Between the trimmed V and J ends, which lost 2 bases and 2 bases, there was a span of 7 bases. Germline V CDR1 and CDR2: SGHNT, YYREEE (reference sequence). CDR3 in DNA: TGTGCCAGCAGCTTATCCAAGAACTATGGCTACACCTTC. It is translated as CASSLSKNYGYTF.

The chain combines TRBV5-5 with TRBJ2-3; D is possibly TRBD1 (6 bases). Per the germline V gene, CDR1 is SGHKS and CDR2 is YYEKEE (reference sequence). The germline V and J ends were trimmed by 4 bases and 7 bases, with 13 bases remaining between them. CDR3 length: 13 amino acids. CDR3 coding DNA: TGTGCCAGCAGCCTCTACAGGGAGCATACGCAGTATTTT. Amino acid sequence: CASSLYREHTQYF. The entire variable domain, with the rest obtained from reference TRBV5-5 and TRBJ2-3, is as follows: DAGVTQSPTHLIKTRGQQVTLRCSPISGHKSVSWYQQVLGQGPQFIFQYYEKEERGRGNFPDRFSARQFPNYSSELNVNALLLGDSALYLCASSLYREHTQYFGPGTRLTVL.

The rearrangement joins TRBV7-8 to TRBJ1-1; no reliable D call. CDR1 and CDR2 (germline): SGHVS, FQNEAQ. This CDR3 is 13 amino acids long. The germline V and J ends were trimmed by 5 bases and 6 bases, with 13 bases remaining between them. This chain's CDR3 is CASSTATKAEAFF. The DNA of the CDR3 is TGTGCCAGCAGCACCGCGACTAAGGCTGAAGCTTTCTTT.

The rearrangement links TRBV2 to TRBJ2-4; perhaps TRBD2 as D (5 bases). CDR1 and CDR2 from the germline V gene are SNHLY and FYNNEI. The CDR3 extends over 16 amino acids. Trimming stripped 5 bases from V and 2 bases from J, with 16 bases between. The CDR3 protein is CASSKGGPGSKNIQYF. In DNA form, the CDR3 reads TGTGCCAGCAGTAAGGGCGGGCCGGGATCCAAAAACATTCAGTACTTC.